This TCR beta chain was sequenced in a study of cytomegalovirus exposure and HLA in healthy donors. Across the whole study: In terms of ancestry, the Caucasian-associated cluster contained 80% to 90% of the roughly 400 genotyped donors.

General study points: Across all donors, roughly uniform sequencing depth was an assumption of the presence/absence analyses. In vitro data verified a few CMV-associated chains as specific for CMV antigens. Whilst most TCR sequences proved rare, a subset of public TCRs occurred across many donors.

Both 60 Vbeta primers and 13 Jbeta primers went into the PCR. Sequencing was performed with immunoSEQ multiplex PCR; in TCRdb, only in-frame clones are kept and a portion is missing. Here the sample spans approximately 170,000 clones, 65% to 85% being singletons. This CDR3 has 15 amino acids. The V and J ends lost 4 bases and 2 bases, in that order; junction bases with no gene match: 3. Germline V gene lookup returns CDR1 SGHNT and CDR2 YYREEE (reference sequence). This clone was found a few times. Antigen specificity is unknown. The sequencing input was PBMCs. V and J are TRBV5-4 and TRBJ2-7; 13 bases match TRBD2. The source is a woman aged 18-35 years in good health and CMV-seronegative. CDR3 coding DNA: TGTGCCAGCAGCGCCGGGACTAGCGGGGCCTACGAGCAGTACTTC. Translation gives CASSAGTSGAYEQYF.